This T cell receptor beta chain emerged from a study of early T cells in non-severe SARS-CoV-2 infection (dated by TCRdb to about 2021). In terms of the full investigation: Bulk RNA from unsorted whole blood was used for TCR sequencing, so alpha and beta chains could not be paired. The investigation overall reported the following: Matching against VDJdb was skewed toward anti-spike CD8 responses, likely underestimated virus-specific expansions, and missed private and CD4 specificities.

This clonotype has a handful of counts. It has no known antigen specificity. Base qualities are not provided; no much larger clone lies one nucleotide away. This was a case-control study nested in a cohort of healthcare workers in London, UK, who had nasopharyngeal swab PCR tests and blood samples taken every week. Healthcare workers were recruited between 23 and 31 March 2020, during the week of the UK lockdown, and were followed weekly for up to roughly 15 weeks. From a lookup of the germline V gene, CDR1 and CDR2 are SGHTA and FQGTGA. Germline trimming amounts to 4 bases on V and 1 base on J, with 4 as the count of junction bases outside the gene matches. Its CDR3 holds 15 amino acids, cysteine through phenylalanine. Left in the record is the CDR3 DNA by itself, 45 bases read in frame from the first base. The library relied on 5' RACE. The sequencer listed for this sample is NextSeq 500. In the TCR library protocol, unique molecular identifiers were attached to individual cDNA molecules to correct for PCR bias and sequencing error. Both TCR alpha and beta chains were sequenced, and tight co-correlation was observed between alpha and beta sequence abundances in each sample. Regarding the original processing steps: Decombinator V4 was used to annotate the V gene, J gene and CDR3 of the TCR sequences. Expanded TCRs were defined as changing significantly between any two time points under a Poisson model with p below 0.0001. Abundances of TCRs were expressed as counts per million after normalisation to the total number of TCRs sequenced in each sample. TRAV1-2 paired with TRAJ12, TRAJ20 or TRAJ33 defined MAIT TCRs, while TRAV10 paired with TRAJ18 defined iNKT TCRs. VDJdb, accessed 1 November 2021, was searched for CMV, EBV and SARS-CoV-2 annotated TCRs, excluding TCRs annotated for multiple antigens. Using fastp trimming at Q25 and MiXCR clonotype assembly, TCRdb reanalyzed the public sequencing data and kept in-frame beta chains. Here each entry gathers all rows of one CDR3 protein and keeps the most common genes and DNA. The V and J calls were not made by the authors but by TCRdb's processing. The sample profile shows about 81,000 distinct CDR3 sequences; more than 13% of them were found once. The top ten clones comprise roughly 9.8% of the sample.

The chain is made from TRBV7-3 and TRBJ2-5, with TRBD1 identical over 9 junction bases. This TCR was recovered from an adult who was a healthcare worker with PCR-confirmed SARS-CoV-2 infection or an uninfected control (not recorded which). Material: whole blood. CDR3 sequence: CASSSGTGPQETQYF. The nucleotide sequence is TGTGCCAGCAGCTCCGGGACAGGGCCCCAAGAGACCCAGTACTTC.